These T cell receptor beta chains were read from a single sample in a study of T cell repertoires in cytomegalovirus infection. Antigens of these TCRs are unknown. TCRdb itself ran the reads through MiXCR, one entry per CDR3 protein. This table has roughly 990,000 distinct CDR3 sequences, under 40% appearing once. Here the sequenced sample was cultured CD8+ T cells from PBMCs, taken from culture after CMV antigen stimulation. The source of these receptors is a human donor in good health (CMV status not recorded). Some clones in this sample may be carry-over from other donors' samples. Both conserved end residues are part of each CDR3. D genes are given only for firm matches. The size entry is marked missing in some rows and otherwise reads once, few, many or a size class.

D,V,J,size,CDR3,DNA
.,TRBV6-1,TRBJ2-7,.,CASVDGLSSYEQYF,TGTGCCAGCGTAGATGGACTAAGTTCCTACGAGCAGTACTTC
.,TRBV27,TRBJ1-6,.,CASSLAVYNSPLHF,TGTGCCAGCAGTTTAGCGGTTTATAATTCACCCCTCCACTTT
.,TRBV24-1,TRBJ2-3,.,CATSDRVGDTQYF,TGTGCCACCAGTGATCGGGTGGGGGATACGCAGTATTTT
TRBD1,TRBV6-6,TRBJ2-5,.,CVSRIQGAPQETQYF,TGTGTCAGCAGAATACAGGGGGCGCCTCAAGAGACCCAGTACTTC
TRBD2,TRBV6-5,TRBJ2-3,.,CASSYGGGWDTQYF,TGTGCCAGCAGTTACGGCGGGGGATGGGATACGCAGTATTTT
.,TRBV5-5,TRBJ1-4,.,CASSLFTGSSTNEKLFF,TGTGCCAGCAGCTTGTTCACAGGCAGCTCAACTAATGAAAAACTGTTTTTT
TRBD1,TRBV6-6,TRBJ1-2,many,CASSYPTGGEYGYTF,TGTGCCAGCAGTTACCCGACAGGGGGCGAATATGGCTACACCTTC
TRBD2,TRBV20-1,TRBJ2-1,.,CSARGPGLAGAYNEQFF,TGCAGTGCTAGAGGCCCAGGACTAGCGGGGGCTTACAATGAGCAGTTCTTC
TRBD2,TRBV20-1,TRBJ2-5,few,CSARGVAGGIETQYF,TGCAGTGCTAGGGGGGTAGCGGGGGGGATAGAGACCCAGTACTTC
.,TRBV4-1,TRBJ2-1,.,CASSQEPAPGNEQFF,TGCGCCAGCAGCCAAGAACCGGCCCCCGGAAATGAGCAGTTCTTC
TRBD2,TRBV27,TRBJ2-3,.,CASSSPGLAGGFSTDTQYF,TGTGCCAGCAGTTCGCCGGGACTAGCGGGGGGGTTTAGCACAGATACGCAGTATTTT
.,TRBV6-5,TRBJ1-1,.,CASSYVSGDTEAFF,TGTGCCAGCAGTTACGTTAGCGGAGACACTGAAGCTTTCTTT
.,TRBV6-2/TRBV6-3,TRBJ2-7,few,CASNSAGPTYEQYF,TGTGCCAGCAATTCGGCCGGTCCTACCTACGAGCAGTACTTC
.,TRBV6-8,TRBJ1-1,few,CASSARGLEAFF,TGTGCCAGCAGTGCCCGTGGGCTAGAAGCTTTCTTT
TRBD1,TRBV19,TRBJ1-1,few,CASRIQGKNTEAFF,TGTGCCAGTCGTATACAGGGGAAGAACACTGAAGCTTTCTTT
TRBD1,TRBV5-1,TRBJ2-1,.,CASSPISTGTIGNEQFF,TGCGCCAGCAGCCCAATCTCGACAGGGACGATCGGGAATGAGCAGTTCTTC
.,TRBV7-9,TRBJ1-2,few,CASSLTAGAYGYTF,TGTGCCAGCAGTCTGACGGCAGGGGCCTATGGCTACACCTTC
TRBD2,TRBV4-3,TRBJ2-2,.,CASSQGSGGAYTGELFF,TGCGCCAGCAGCCAAGGGAGCGGGGGGGCCTACACCGGGGAGCTGTTTTTT
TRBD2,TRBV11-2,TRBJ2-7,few,CASSSTGLAGGSYEQYF,TGTGCCAGCAGCTCCACGGGACTAGCGGGGGGCTCCTACGAGCAGTACTTC
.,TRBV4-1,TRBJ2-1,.,CASSHRQAGGDEQFF,TGCGCCAGCAGCCACCGACAGGCCGGTGGAGATGAGCAGTTCTTC
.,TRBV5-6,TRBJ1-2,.,CASSLGQIPRGYTF,TGTGCCAGCAGCTTGGGACAGATCCCCCGCGGCTACACCTTC
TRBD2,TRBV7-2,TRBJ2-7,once,CACSDASGGNSYEQYF,TGTGCCTGCAGCGACGCTAGCGGGGGGAACTCCTACGAGCAGTACTTC
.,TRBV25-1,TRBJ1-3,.,CASSEMGVGNTIYF,TGTGCCAGCAGTGAAATGGGGGTCGGAAACACCATATATTTT
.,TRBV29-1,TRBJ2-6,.,CSVVGSGANVLTF,TGCAGCGTTGTTGGGTCTGGGGCCAACGTCCTGACTTTC
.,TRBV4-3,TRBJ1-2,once,CASSQDGIGDLSMYYGYTF,TGCGCCAGCAGCCAAGACGGAATAGGGGACCTTTCGATGTACTATGGCTACACCTTC
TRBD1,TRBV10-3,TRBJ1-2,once,CAIRTGLGDGYTF,TGTGCCATCAGGACAGGGTTAGGAGATGGCTACACCTTC
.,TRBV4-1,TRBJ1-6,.,CASSQGIGTETQNSPLHF,TGCGCCAGCAGCCAAGGCATAGGCACAGAGACCCAAAATTCACCCCTCCACTTT
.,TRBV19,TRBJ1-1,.,CASKITGLEAFF,TGTGCCAGTAAGATTACCGGGCTTGAAGCTTTCTTT
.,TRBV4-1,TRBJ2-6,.,CASSQIGGANVLTF,TGCGCCAGCAGCCAAATTGGTGGGGCCAACGTCCTGACTTTC
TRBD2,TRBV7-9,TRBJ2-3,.,CASSLGLAGKDTQYF,TGTGCCAGCAGTCTTGGACTAGCGGGGAAAGATACGCAGTATTTT
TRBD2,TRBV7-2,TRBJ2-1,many,CASSFTELATDEQFF,TGTGCCAGCAGCTTCACCGAACTAGCGACGGATGAGCAGTTCTTC
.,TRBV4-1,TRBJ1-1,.,CASSPAGLGANTEAFF,TGCGCCAGCAGCCCGGCGGGGCTGGGGGCGAACACTGAAGCTTTCTTT
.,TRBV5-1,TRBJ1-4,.,CASSLDPSEKLFF,TGCGCCAGCAGCTTAGATCCGTCTGAAAAACTGTTTTTT
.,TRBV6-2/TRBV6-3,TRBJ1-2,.,CVSSSSRDGRPNYGYTF,TGTGTCAGCAGTTCATCCCGGGACGGAAGACCTAACTATGGCTACACCTTC
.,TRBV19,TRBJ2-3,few,CASSIDMDTQYF,TGTGCCAGTAGTATAGACATGGATACGCAGTATTTT
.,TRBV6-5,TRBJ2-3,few,CASSYSTPKDTQYF,TGTGCCAGCAGTTACTCGACTCCCAAAGATACGCAGTATTTT
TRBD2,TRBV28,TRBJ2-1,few,CAHNRGGADEQFF,TGTGCCCACAACCGGGGAGGGGCCGATGAGCAGTTCTTC
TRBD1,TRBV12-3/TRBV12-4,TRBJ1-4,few,CASIKGGTGNEKLFF,TGTGCCAGCATTAAAGGGGGGACAGGGAATGAAAAACTGTTTTTT
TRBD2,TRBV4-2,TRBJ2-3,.,CASSQEGGLALSDTQYF,TGTGCCAGCAGCCAAGAAGGTGGACTAGCGCTCTCAGATACGCAGTATTTT
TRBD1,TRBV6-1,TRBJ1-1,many,CASRLYRDRDDTEAFF,TGTGCCAGCAGATTATACCGGGACAGGGATGACACTGAAGCTTTCTTT
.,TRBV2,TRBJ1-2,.,CAIRGQARYGYTF,TGTGCCATCCGGGGGCAGGCGAGGTATGGCTACACCTTC
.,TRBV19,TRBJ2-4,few,CASSILGDSGDIQYF,TGTGCCAGTAGTATATTGGGGGACTCAGGCGACATTCAGTACTTC
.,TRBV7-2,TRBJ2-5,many,CASSLEAGLQETQYF,TGTGCCAGCAGCTTAGAAGCGGGTCTACAAGAGACCCAGTACTTC
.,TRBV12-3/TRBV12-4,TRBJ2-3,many,CASSLAGATDTQYF,TGTGCCAGCAGCTTAGCAGGGGCCACAGATACGCAGTATTTT
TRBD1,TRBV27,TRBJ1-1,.,CASSSGQGRGDNEAFF,TGTGCCAGCAGTTCAGGACAGGGGAGGGGAGACAATGAAGCTTTCTTT
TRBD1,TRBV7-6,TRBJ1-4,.,CASSRGQLNEKLFF,TGTGCCAGCAGCCGGGGACAGCTTAATGAAAAACTGTTTTTT
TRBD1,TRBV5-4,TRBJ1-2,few,CASSLKGQAGGGYTF,TGTGCCAGCAGCTTGAAGGGACAGGCCGGAGGGGGCTACACCTTC
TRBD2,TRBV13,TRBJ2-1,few,CASSSRLAGGYNEQFF,TGTGCCAGCAGCTCGAGACTAGCGGGGGGCTACAATGAGCAGTTCTTC
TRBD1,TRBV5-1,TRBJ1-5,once,CASSLVPTGDQPQHF,TGCGCCAGCAGCTTGGTCCCGACAGGGGATCAGCCCCAGCATTTT
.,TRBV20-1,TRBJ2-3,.,CSARDRVAESTDTQYF,TGCAGTGCTAGAGATCGAGTAGCGGAGAGCACAGATACGCAGTATTTT